The source of this T cell receptor (beta chain) is a study of OX40 agonist ivuxolimab in advanced cancers. Produced via immunoSEQ multiplex PCR; TCRdb's table is partial and in-frame only. Among 40,000 to 45,000 clones listed, under 90% were seen once. The clonotype was recovered from an adult with an advanced solid tumor such as melanoma, head and neck, liver or kidney cancer. Sequences were derived from CD4+ or CD8+ T cells sorted from blood, sampled in a trial of the OX40 agonist ivuxolimab.

The DNA of the CDR3 is TGTGCCAGCAGCTTAATGGGGGACAAGAATCAGCCCCAGCATTTT. Amino acids: CASSLMGDKNQPQHF. The genes are TRBV7-9 and TRBJ1-5, with a weak D call TRBD1 (6 bases). Germline CDR1 reads SEHNR; CDR2 reads FQNEAQ (reference sequence). CDR3 size: 15 residues. The V end lost 2 bases, the J end lost 4 bases, and 12 bases lay between the germline ends.